One and the same sample provided the 27 T cell receptor beta chains below, sequenced in a study of CD8 T cells in ankylosing spondylitis. Each CDR3 protein is one row after TCRdb ran MiXCR on the 5' RACE reads. Altogether under 300,000 distinct CDR3 sequences are present, over 8.5% being singletons, with the ten largest covering 5.5% to 8%. Material for sequencing was blood, either unsorted or a sorted T cell fraction (not recorded which). These receptors were obtained from a male donor with ankylosing spondylitis or in good health (not recorded which).

The V gene is TRBV23-1, the J gene TRBJ2-7; D may be TRBD1 (6 bases). TRBV23-1 is an ORF, and what it does is uncertain. The CDR3 consists of 15 residues. Trimming pared 4 bases from V and 0 bases from J, leaving 13 bases between. The CDR3 loop is CASSLWTASSYEQYF. The CDR3 bases are TGCGCCAGCAGTCTATGGACAGCAAGCTCCTACGAGCAGTACTTC.

This clonotype appeared many times. The gene calls are TRBV5-1 and TRBJ2-2; tentatively, D is TRBD1 (6 bases). Trimming cost V 3 bases and J 5 bases, with 11 bases left between them. The germline V gene has CDR1 SGHRS and CDR2 YFSETQ. The CDR3 consists of 14 residues. CDR3 protein: CASSWGTQTGELFF. The DNA of the CDR3 is TGCGCCAGCAGCTGGGGGACACAGACCGGGGAGCTGTTTTTT.

The table lists this clonotype with many counts. One end of the junction is discordant with germline, which a read error may explain. The chain links TRBV12-3 or TRBV12-4 to TRBJ2-3, with TRBD2 identical over 9 bases. The CDR3 covers 12 residues. CDR3 DNA: TGTGCCAGCAGTTTAGGTCTAGCGGGGCGACTTTTT. This sequence encodes CASSLGLAGRLF.

Many counts were recorded for this clonotype. V is TRBV20-1 and J is TRBJ2-3; 9 bases match TRBD2. This CDR3 region has 15 residues. V shed 1 base and J 4 bases; nucleotides not matched to a gene: 6. Germline V gene data show CDR1 as DFQATT and CDR2 as SNEGSKA (reference sequence). Written as DNA, the CDR3 is TGCAGTGCTAGAGTTCTAGCGGGAATCCCAGATACGCAGTATTTT. It is translated as CSARVLAGIPDTQYF.

This chain uses TRBV12-3 or TRBV12-4 with TRBJ2-2; D gene ambiguous. This CDR3 comprises 13 residues. V was trimmed by 6 bases and J by 4 bases, leaving 9 bases between them. CDR3 sequence (DNA): TGTGCCAGCAGCTCGTCGGCCACCGGGGAGCTGTTTTTT. Translated, it gives CASSSSATGELFF.

This clonotype was seen at least ten times. The chain combines TRBV6-6 with TRBJ1-4, with no clear D. This CDR3 is built from 14 residues. In germline, CDR1 is MNHNY, CDR2 SVGAGI (reference sequence). The V end lost 7 bases, the J end lost 1 base, and 10 bases lay between the germline ends. CDR3 in amino acids: CASTDIGTNEKLFF. The CDR3 DNA reads as TGTGCCAGCACCGACATCGGAACTAATGAAAAACTGTTTTTT.

Ten or more counts support this clonotype. V and J are TRBV5-1 and TRBJ1-6; D not certain. The CDR3 extends over 18 amino acids. V was shortened by 2 bases and J by 8 bases, with 23 bases between the two germline ends. Germline loops: CDR1 SGHRS, CDR2 YFSETQ. The CDR3 sequence is CASSLNPVAAGVDSPLHF. CDR3 nucleotides: TGCGCCAGCAGCTTAAACCCGGTGGCAGCCGGGGTTGATTCACCCCTCCACTTT.

This clonotype has more than one count but fewer than ten. The V and J genes are TRBV12-3 or TRBV12-4 and TRBJ2-2; the D is unclear. Trimming shortened V by 7 bases and J by 5 bases, and 5 bases separated the two germline ends. CDR3 length equals 11 residues. As DNA, the CDR3 is TGTGCCAGCACCCAGACCGGGGAGCTGTTTTTT. It is translated as CASTQTGELFF.

This clonotype turned up a few times. The V gene is TRBV7-2, the J gene TRBJ2-1, with unresolved D. The CDR3 is 14 amino acids. Trimming shortened V by 1 base and J by 3 bases, and 7 bases separated the two germline ends. The V gene's germline CDR1 is SGHTA and CDR2 FQGNSA. The CDR3 reads CASSLVGGYNEQFF. DNA for the CDR3: TGTGCCAGCAGCTTAGTGGGCGGCTACAATGAGCAGTTCTTC.

The chain carries TRBV5-1 and TRBJ2-1, with D possibly being TRBD1 (6 bases). Trimming removed 4 bases from V and 0 bases from J, with 14 bases in between. This CDR3 has 16 amino acids. Germline V CDR1 and CDR2: SGHRS, YFSETQ. CDR3 in amino acids: CASSQYRVSSYNEQFF. In nucleotides, the CDR3 is TGCGCCAGCAGCCAATACAGGGTAAGCTCCTACAATGAGCAGTTCTTC.

This clonotype was counted many times. The V gene is TRBV7-2, the J gene TRBJ2-7; D call uncertain. The CDR3 totals 12 residues. The V end was cut by 3 bases, the J end by 3 bases, with 6 bases between. Germline V CDR1 and CDR2: SGHTA, FQGNSA. As DNA, the CDR3 is TGTGCCAGCAGCTTCGCCCTCTACGAGCAGTACTTC. The encoded protein is CASSFALYEQYF.

This clonotype was counted ten times or more. The chain joins TRBV5-5 to TRBJ2-7, with 8 nucleotides matching TRBD1. The length of the CDR3 is 14 residues. Germline V gene sequence: CDR1 SGHKS, CDR2 YYEKEE (reference sequence). With 3 bases clipped from V and 0 bases from J, the junction kept 2 bases outside the gene matches. The CDR3 DNA follows: TGTGCCAGCAGCTGGGACAGGAGCTCCTACGAGCAGTACTTC. Translating gives CASSWDRSSYEQYF.

The table lists this clonotype with many counts. The chain combines TRBV5-6 with TRBJ2-7, with D tentatively TRBD2 (5 bases). With 1 base removed from V and 7 bases from J, the gap between germline ends came to 18 bases. The germline gives CDR1 SGHDT, CDR2 YYEEEE. The CDR3 is 15 residues long. The CDR3 spells CASSLLPRKTGEQYF. CDR3 sequence (DNA): TGTGCCAGCAGCTTGCTCCCACGCAAAACGGGAGAGCAGTACTTC.

This clonotype occurred many times. This CDR3 reads CASSLGASGKQETQYF. CDR3 in DNA: TGCGCCAGCAGCTTGGGGGCTAGCGGAAAACAAGAGACCCAGTACTTC. This chain uses TRBV5-1 with TRBJ2-5; 7 bases are a match to TRBD2. Losses at the gene ends were 0 bases for V and 2 bases for J; bases not matched to a gene: 7. This CDR3 comprises 16 residues. Germline CDR1 is SGHRS and CDR2 is YFSETQ.

In its sample, this clonotype was seen a few times. The V gene is TRBV14, the J gene TRBJ1-6, with 10 bases identical to TRBD1. V dropped 4 bases and J dropped 10; count of bases not matched to a gene: 1. CDR1 and CDR2 from the germline V gene are SGHDN and FVKESK. The length of the CDR3 is 13 residues. The CDR3 reads CASSRGQGSPLHF. The CDR3 nucleotides are TGTGCCAGCAGCCGGGGACAGGGGTCACCCCTCCACTTT.

This clonotype was observed many times. J is TRBJ2-2 and V is TRBV7-8; no firm D call. This CDR3 comprises 12 residues. The germline V gene encodes CDR1 SGHVS and CDR2 FQNEAQ. The V and J ends lost 6 bases and 5 bases respectively, with 7 bases between them. CDR3 sequence: CASSTRTGELFF. DNA for the CDR3: TGTGCCAGCAGTACTCGAACCGGGGAGCTGTTTTTT.

The table lists this clonotype with many counts. CDR3 sequence reads: CASSLRQELDTQYF. CDR3 nucleotide sequence: TGCGCCAGCAGCTTGCGACAGGAGCTGGATACGCAGTATTTT. The rearrangement uses TRBV5-1 and TRBJ2-3; D perhaps matches TRBD1 (6 bases). V was clipped by 1 base and J by 6 bases, with 12 bases between them. The CDR3 has 14 residues. CDR1 SGHRS and CDR2 YFSETQ come from the germline V gene.

The CDR3 sequence is CASSLEGTGADGYTF. In nucleotides, the CDR3 is TGTGCCAGCAGCTTAGAGGGGACAGGGGCGGATGGCTACACCTTC. This sequence joins TRBV7-8 and TRBJ1-2; 10 nucleotides match TRBD1. Germline V CDR1 and CDR2: SGHVS, FQNEAQ. Trimming removed 1 base from V and 6 bases from J; junction bases left unmatched: 5. The CDR3 sequence is 15 residues long.

This clonotype was seen only a few times. The J gene is TRBJ2-7, the V gene TRBV28, with D possibly being TRBD1 (5 bases). Germline V gene data show CDR1 as MDHEN and CDR2 as SYDVKM. V gave up 5 bases and J gave up 0 bases, with 17 bases separating them. The CDR3 extends over 16 amino acids. The CDR3 DNA reads TGTGCCAGCAGTCCCTGGAGACAGTTCCTCTCCTACGAGCAGTACTTC. It is translated as CASSPWRQFLSYEQYF.

On this clonotype itself: This may stem from a read error, because a much larger clone lies one nucleotide away. This likely comes from a read error, as the CDR3 has no conserved phenylalanine or tryptophan at its end. The genes are TRBV29-1 and TRBJ1-2; no firm D call. Germline V gene data show CDR1 as SQVTM and CDR2 as ANQGSEA. The CDR3 runs 11 residues. V lost 5 bases and J 8 bases, leaving 12 bases between the germline ends. CDR3 coding DNA: TGCAGCGTTCTAAGAGGGAGAGGCTACACCTCC. This encodes CSVLRGRGYTS.

Many counts were recorded for this clonotype. CDR3: CASSPRDVETQYF. The CDR3 coding sequence is TGTGCCAGCAGTCCCAGGGATGTGGAGACCCAGTACTTC. V and J are TRBV6-2 or TRBV6-3 and TRBJ2-5; TRBD1 is a possible D gene (5 bases). CDR1 is MNHEY, CDR2 SVGEGT, per germline. The CDR3 spans 13 residues. Trimming cost V 5 bases and J 5 bases, with 12 bases left between them.

This clonotype was picked up many times. V and J are TRBV20-1 and TRBJ2-1; 8 bases map to TRBD1. The CDR3 sequence is 15 residues long. Germline CDR1 and CDR2: DFQATT and SNEGSKA (reference sequence). The trim removed 6 bases at V and 0 bases at J, leaving 7 bases unmatched. The CDR3: CSAPGGISSYNEQFF. The DNA of the CDR3 is TGCAGTGCCCCAGGGGGCATTAGCTCCTACAATGAGCAGTTCTTC.

At least ten counts were recorded for this clonotype. V and J are TRBV20-1 and TRBJ2-5, with D possibly matching TRBD2 (5 bases). The CDR3 runs to 15 residues. Germline V gene data show CDR1 as DFQATT and CDR2 as SNEGSKA (reference sequence). Between the trimmed V and J ends, which lost 3 bases and 5 bases, there was a span of 19 bases. This CDR3 reads CSASRPMGSHETQYF. The CDR3 DNA is TGCAGTGCTAGTCGCCCTATGGGGAGCCACGAGACCCAGTACTTC.

This chain connects TRBV7-2 to TRBJ2-5; no clear D gene. Trimming removed 3 bases from V and 5 bases from J, with 13 bases in between. The CDR3 is 14 amino acids. The germline CDR1 and CDR2 sequences are SGHTA and FQGNSA. In DNA form, the CDR3 reads TGTGCCAGCAGCTTGACGCCAGTGGTGGAGACCCAGTACTTC. Translated, it gives CASSLTPVVETQYF.

The chain joins TRBV5-6 to TRBJ1-1; perhaps TRBD1 as D (6 bases). In germline, CDR1 is SGHDT, CDR2 YYEEEE. This CDR3 comprises 16 residues. Trimming took 3 bases from V and 2 from J, leaving 17 bases between them. CDR3 residues: CASSWGARRGNTEAFF. As DNA, the CDR3 is TGTGCCAGCAGCTGGGGGGCCCGGCGGGGAAACACTGAAGCTTTCTTT.

The chain couples TRBV7-9 to TRBJ2-2, with unresolved D. Germline CDR1 reads SEHNR; CDR2 reads FQNEAQ (reference sequence). The CDR3 loop spans 12 amino acids. Trimming removed 11 bases from V and 13 bases from J, with 20 bases in between. CDR3 nucleotide sequence: TGTGCCGTTTTGGTGCTGGATATGCGGCTGTTTTTT. This codes for CAVLVLDMRLFF. Supplemented by reference TRBV7-9 and TRBJ2-2, the full variable domain reads DTGVSQNPRHKITKRGQNVTFRCDPISEHNRLYWYRQTLGQGPEFLTYFQNEAQLEKSRLLSDRFSAERPKGSFSTLEIQRTEQGDSAMYLCAVLVLDMRLFFGEGSRLTVL.

This clonotype was seen many times. The chain joins TRBV6-1 to TRBJ1-2, with 8 positions matching TRBD1. With V trimmed by 6 bases and J by 3 bases, 6 bases remained unmatched. Germline CDR1 reads MNHNS; CDR2 reads SASEGT. The CDR3 covers 14 residues. CDR3 nucleotide sequence: TGTGCCAGCAGGGCTCAGGGGGCATACTATGGCTACACCTTC. Its protein is CASRAQGAYYGYTF.